This TCR beta chain came from a study of blood T cell repertoires in COVID-19. Study background: Acute and convalescent COVID-19 specimens originated in the United States, Italy and Spain. Sources were T cells, B-cell-depleted T cells, or PBMCs; the material itself was cDNA or gDNA.

Per the original data handling: The assay estimated nucleated cells by amplifying reference gene primers. Measured with immunoSEQ multiplex PCR; TCRdb has only the in-frame clones, and not every one. V, J and clone size are taken as reported in that table, and D and trimming were inferred from the DNA itself. The sample lists approximately 210,000 clones; under 95% were seen once. Germline V gene lookup returns CDR1 SGDLS and CDR2 YYNGEE. V trimming: 4 bases; J trimming: 3 bases; junction bases outside the gene matches: 9. CDR3 length equals 15 residues. This sequence joins TRBV9 and TRBJ2-7, with 8 bases fitting TRBD2. The sequenced sample consisted of peripheral blood. The clonotype was recovered from a man aged 30 to 45 with acute or convalescent COVID-19. As DNA, the CDR3 is TGTGCCAGCAGCCTCTCGGGGGGGCCCTACTACGAGCAGTACTTC. Protein sequence: CASSLSGGPYYEQYF.